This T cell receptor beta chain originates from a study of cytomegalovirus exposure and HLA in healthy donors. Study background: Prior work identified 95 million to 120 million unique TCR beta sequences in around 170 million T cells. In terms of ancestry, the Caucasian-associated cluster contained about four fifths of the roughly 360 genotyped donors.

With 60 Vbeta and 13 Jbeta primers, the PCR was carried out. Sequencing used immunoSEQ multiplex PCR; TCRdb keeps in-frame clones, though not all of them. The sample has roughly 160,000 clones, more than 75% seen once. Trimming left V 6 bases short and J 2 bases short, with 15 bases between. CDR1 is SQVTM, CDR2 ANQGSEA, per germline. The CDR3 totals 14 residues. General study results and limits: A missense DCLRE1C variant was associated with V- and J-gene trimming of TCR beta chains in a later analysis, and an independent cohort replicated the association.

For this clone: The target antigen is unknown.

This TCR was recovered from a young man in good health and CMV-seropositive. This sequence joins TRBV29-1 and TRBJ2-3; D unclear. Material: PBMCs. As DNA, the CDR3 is TGCAGCGTAAGAGGAATTTTTAACACAGATACGCAGTATTTT. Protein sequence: CSVRGIFNTDTQYF.